The source of this T cell receptor beta chain is a study of blood T cell repertoires in COVID-19. For the study at large: Some COVID-19 samples were acute and others convalescent; all came from the United States, Italy and Spain.

Looked up from germline, CDR1 is MNHEY and CDR2 is SVGAGI. Trimming pared 5 bases from V and 1 base from J, leaving 9 bases between. This CDR3 region has 13 residues. This table comes from immunoSEQ multiplex PCR, and its TCRdb copy is limited to in-frame clones, with some not included. The sample lists some 250,000 clones; 81% were seen once. This chain joins TRBV6-5 and TRBJ2-7, with a tentative D call TRBD2 (5 bases). This clonotype was obtained from a woman at least 80 years old with acute or convalescent COVID-19. The sequencing sample was made of peripheral blood. The CDR3 here is CASSREGSYEQYF. CDR3 in DNA: TGTGCCAGCAGTCGAGAGGGTTCCTACGAGCAGTACTTC.